This T cell receptor beta chain emerged from a study of OX40 agonist ivuxolimab in advanced cancers. V shed 6 bases, J shed 3 bases, and the junction held 4 bases outside the gene matches. The CDR3 sequence is 13 residues long. The V gene's germline CDR1 is MDHEN and CDR2 SYDVKM. The data were produced by immunoSEQ multiplex PCR, yet TCRdb's version contains in-frame clones alone and is incomplete. The data contain tens of thousands of clones, less than 95% of them singletons. The material was CD4+ or CD8+ T cells sorted from blood, obtained in a trial of the OX40 agonist ivuxolimab. This rearrangement joins TRBV28 to TRBJ2-7; 8 nucleotides line up with TRBD2. This sequence was found in an adult with an advanced solid tumor such as melanoma, head and neck, liver or kidney cancer. CDR3 coding DNA: TGTGCCAGCAGAGCTAGCGGGTACTACGAGCAGTACTTC. It yields the protein CASRASGYYEQYF. Based on the CDR3 plus reference TRBV28 and TRBJ2-7, the full variable domain is DVKVTQSSRYLVKRTGEKVFLECVQDMDHENMFWYRQDPGLGLRLIYFSYDVKMKEKGDIPEGYSVSREKKERFSLILESASTNQTSMYLCASRASGYYEQYFGPGTRLTVT.